This passage covers 20 T cell receptor beta chains from one sample sequenced in a study of blood T cell repertoires in COVID-19. The repertoire was sequenced with immunoSEQ multiplex PCR; TCRdb's copy has only in-frame clones and lacks some. The table has almost 200,000 clones, roughly 90% seen once. The sequencing input was PBMCs or T cells enriched from blood (not recorded which). The receptors originated from a young woman who had recovered from COVID-19.

This chain's CDR3 is CASSVDRGTYEQYF. CDR3 in DNA: TGTGCCAGCAGCGTAGACAGGGGTACCTACGAGCAGTACTTC. The gene calls are TRBV9 and TRBJ2-7; 7 nucleotides match TRBD1. The germline V gene has CDR1 SGDLS and CDR2 YYNGEE. CDR3 length equals 14 residues. The J segment lost 2 bases and the V segment lost 0 bases, leaving 2 bases of the junction unmatched.

The V and J genes are TRBV15 and TRBJ2-1, with 7 bases that match TRBD1. Germline trimming cut 4 bases from V and 2 bases from J; bases unmatched to any gene: 5. The CDR3 loop spans 15 amino acids. Germline V CDR1 and CDR2: LNHNV, YYDKDF (reference sequence). In nucleotides, the CDR3 is TGTGCCACCAGCAAGGGACAGAGCCCCTACAATGAGCAGTTCTTC. Encoded protein: CATSKGQSPYNEQFF.

A single count supports this clone. The chain has TRBV3-1 (or the pseudogene TRBV3-2) and TRBJ2-5, with D possibly being TRBD1 (6 bases). Germline lookup yields CDR1 LGHDT and CDR2 YNNKEL (reference sequence). The germline V and J ends were trimmed by 1 base and 2 bases, with 11 bases remaining between them. The CDR3 has 15 residues. The CDR3 sequence: CASSQGTAPQETQYF. The DNA of the CDR3 is TGTGCCAGCAGCCAAGGGACAGCTCCTCAAGAGACCCAGTACTTC.

The CDR3 DNA is TGCGCCAGCAGCCACCGGACAGGGGGTGGGTACGAGCAGTACTTC. Encoded protein: CASSHRTGGGYEQYF. This chain joins TRBV4-1 and TRBJ2-7; 10 bases are shared with TRBD1. Germline CDR1 is MGHRA and CDR2 is YSYEKL. This CDR3 has 15 residues. The junction had 6 bases not matched to a gene; V was cut back by 3 bases and J by 4 bases.

The rearrangement uses TRBV5-1 and TRBJ2-3; D ambiguous. V lost 3 bases, J lost 6 bases, and 11 bases lay in between. Germline CDR1 and CDR2: SGHRS and YFSETQ. The CDR3 sequence is 13 residues long. The CDR3: CASSSPARDTQYF. The CDR3 DNA follows: TGCGCCAGCAGCTCGCCGGCCAGGGATACGCAGTATTTT. Full variable domain (remainder filled in from reference TRBV5-1 and TRBJ2-3): KAGVTQTPRYLIKTRGQQVTLSCSPISGHRSVSWYQQTPGQGLQFLFEYFSETQRNKGNFPGRFSGRQFSNSRSEMNVSTLELGDSALYLCASSSPARDTQYFGPGTRLTVL.

The chain is built from TRBV6-5 and TRBJ1-1, with D perhaps TRBD1 (5 bases). The V end lost 5 bases, the J end lost 10 bases, and 17 bases lay between the germline ends. This CDR3 has 13 residues. The germline CDR1 and CDR2 sequences are MNHEY and SVGAGI. Here the CDR3 DNA reads TGTGCCAGCAGTCAGGACTACCGGGACCCAGCTTTCTTT. This codes for CASSQDYRDPAFF.

The rearrangement joins TRBV10-2 to TRBJ1-1, with a possible D match to TRBD1 (5 bases). CDR3 length: 14 residues. V lost 6 bases, J lost 1 base, and 12 bases lay in between. The germline V gene encodes CDR1 WSHSY and CDR2 SAAADI. This CDR3 is CASRLAGSNTEAFF. CDR3 nucleotide sequence: TGCGCCAGCAGATTGGCAGGGTCGAACACTGAAGCTTTCTTT.

V and J are TRBV5-4 and TRBJ2-1; D may be TRBD2 (6 bases). The CDR3 consists of 19 residues. CDR1 and CDR2 from the germline V gene are SGHNT and YYREEE (reference sequence). Trimming pared 0 bases from V and 5 bases from J, leaving 24 bases between. As DNA, the CDR3 is TGTGCCAGCAGCTTGGAGCACCCCATGGTAGCGGTTGGTCACAATGAGCAGTTCTTC. Translation gives CASSLEHPMVAVGHNEQFF.

V usage is TRBV19 and J usage is TRBJ2-7, with TRBD2 identical over 10 bases. The CDR3 length is 15 residues. Germline CDR1 LNHDA, CDR2 SQIVND (reference sequence). The ends lost 4 bases at V and 2 bases at J; junction bases unmatched: 5. The CDR3 DNA reads TGTGCCAGTAGTAGAAGCGGGGGGGACACCTACGAGCAGTACTTC. As protein: CASSRSGGDTYEQYF.

CDR3 nucleotide sequence: TGTGCCAGCAGCCTCGGACTGTATGAGCAGTTCTTC. Translating gives CASSLGLYEQFF. The rearrangement joins TRBV3-1 (or the pseudogene TRBV3-2) to TRBJ2-1, with D possibly being TRBD2 (5 bases). V was pared by 4 bases and J by 8 bases, with 9 bases between. Germline CDR1 and CDR2: LGHDT and YNNKEL (reference sequence). The CDR3 is made up of 12 amino acids.

CDR3 DNA sequence: TGCGCCAGCAGGACCAGTTTGGGGGGACCCTACGAGCAGTACTTC. This gives the protein CASRTSLGGPYEQYF. The chain has TRBV5-1 and TRBJ2-7; perhaps TRBD2 as D (6 bases). This CDR3 region has 15 residues. Deletions cut 5 bases from V and 2 bases from J, with 17 bases between. Germline V CDR1 and CDR2: SGHRS, YFSETQ.

This chain joins TRBV2 and TRBJ1-2; D remains ambiguous. The CDR3 runs 13 residues. Germline CDR1 is SNHLY and CDR2 is FYNNEI. Trimming took off 5 bases at V and 7 bases at J, with 14 bases between the two ends. This chain's CDR3 is CASSYQTAVGYTF. CDR3 sequence (DNA): TGTGCCAGCAGTTACCAGACCGCGGTTGGCTACACCTTC.

This rearrangement joins TRBV7-9 to TRBJ1-2; D unclear. Trimming cost V 1 base and J 0 bases, with 9 bases left between them. The CDR3 loop spans 15 amino acids. Germline lookup yields CDR1 SEHNR and CDR2 FQNEAQ (reference sequence). As DNA, the CDR3 is TGTGCCAGCAGCTTAGGGGCCCCAGCTAACTATGGCTACACCTTC. Translated: CASSLGAPANYGYTF.

J is TRBJ2-7 and V is TRBV6-5; 7 bases line up with TRBD1. CDR3 size: 13 residues. Germline-derived CDR1 and CDR2 are MNHEY and SVGAGI. Germline trimming cut 6 bases from V and 2 bases from J; bases unmatched to any gene: 4. DNA of the CDR3: TGTGCCAGCAGAAAAGGGACAGCCTACGAGCAGTACTTC. This translates into CASRKGTAYEQYF.

The chain joins TRBV5-5 to TRBJ1-5; TRBD1 matches at 8 bases. V was clipped by 8 bases and J by 4 bases; unmatched bases: 11. CDR1 is SGHKS and CDR2 is YYEKEE in the germline V gene (reference sequence). This CDR3 comprises 15 residues. Written as DNA, the CDR3 is TGTGCCAGTAAACAGGGGGTAGGAGGAAATCAGCCCCAGCATTTT. It yields the protein CASKQGVGGNQPQHF.

The V gene is TRBV6-1, the J gene TRBJ1-5; D unclear. CDR3 length equals 15 residues. V was clipped by 0 bases and J by 5 bases, with 11 bases between them. CDR1 and CDR2 (germline): MNHNS, SASEGT. This CDR3 is CASSEAPGRYQPQHF. DNA for the CDR3: TGTGCCAGCAGTGAAGCCCCCGGGAGGTATCAGCCCCAGCATTTT.

This chain uses TRBV6-6 with TRBJ2-7; weak D call: TRBD1 (6 bases). The CDR3 is 15 residues long. CDR1 is MNHNY and CDR2 is SVGAGI in the germline V gene (reference sequence). Trimming removed 2 bases from V and 0 bases from J, with 11 bases in between. Here the CDR3 reads CASSYKQGSSYEQYF. As DNA, the CDR3 is TGTGCCAGCAGTTACAAACAGGGTAGCTCCTACGAGCAGTACTTC.

V is TRBV24-1 and J is TRBJ2-1; D possibly corresponds to TRBD1 (5 bases). Trimming pared 3 bases from V and 8 bases from J, leaving 10 bases between. The V gene's germline CDR1 is KGHDR and CDR2 SFDVKD. This CDR3 contains 13 residues. The CDR3: CATSDRGWDEQFF. In DNA, the CDR3 is TGTGCCACCAGTGATAGGGGATGGGATGAGCAGTTCTTC.

The chain couples TRBV9 to TRBJ2-7, with 7 positions matching TRBD2. J was trimmed by 0 bases and V by 4 bases; bases with no gene match: 7. Germline V lookup: CDR1 SGDLS, CDR2 YYNGEE. The CDR3 is 15 residues long. The DNA of the CDR3 is TGTGCCAGCAGCCCACGTGGGACTACCTCCTACGAGCAGTACTTC. Protein product: CASSPRGTTSYEQYF.

The chain links TRBV15 to TRBJ1-2; a weak D match, TRBD1 (6 bases). This CDR3 contains 16 residues. V lost 0 bases and J lost 7, with 18 bases in between. The germline CDR1 and CDR2 sequences are LNHNV and YYDKDF (reference sequence). In DNA form, the CDR3 reads TGTGCCACCAGCAGAGATTATGGGCAGGACAGAGGTGGCTACACCTTC. Amino acids: CATSRDYGQDRGGYTF.